This T cell receptor beta chain emerged from a study of vaccination effects on CD4 cells after COVID-19. This clone showed up just a few times. Its antigen remains unknown. The germline CDR1 and CDR2 sequences are DFQATT and SNEGSKA (reference sequence). Trimming cost V 2 bases and J 8 bases, with 9 bases left between them. The CDR3 is 11 residues long. Generated by immunoSEQ multiplex PCR, the TCRdb table keeps only in-frame clones and is missing some. The data show some 50,000 clones, over 60% seen once. Sequencing followed a ViraFEST assay step that expanded antigen-specific CD4+ T cells with viral peptide pools. Cells that had been cultured for nine to eleven days were the source of isolated CD4+ T cells. Subjects were given two BNT162b2 or mRNA-1273 vaccine doses.

This sequence was found in a human donor who received a COVID-19 vaccine. The chain combines TRBV20-1 with TRBJ1-1; TRBD1 is a possible D gene (6 bases). The sample consisted of CD4+ T cells from PBMCs cultured with HCoV-OC43 spike peptides, taken after COVID-19 vaccination. The sample's subset: HCoV-OC43 spike overlapping peptide pool stimulation. The chain's CDR3 is CSARPTGEAFF. The CDR3 bases are TGCAGTGCTAGACCAACAGGGGAAGCTTTCTTT.